The TCR beta chain described here comes from a study of blood T cell repertoires in COVID-19. Study as a whole: Donors in the United States, Italy and Spain gave samples during acute or convalescent COVID-19. From T cells, B-cell-depleted T cells, or PBMCs came the material, which was cDNA or gDNA.

The CDR3 runs 14 residues. CDR1 is MNHNY, CDR2 SVGAGI, per germline (reference sequence). V gave up 7 bases and J gave up 6 bases; unmatched junction bases: 10. Methods used by the authors: For nucleated cells, counts were estimated from reference gene primer amplification. The data were produced by immunoSEQ multiplex PCR, yet TCRdb's version contains in-frame clones alone and is incomplete. V and J calls and clone size are as listed in that table; D and trimming were resolved from the DNA. Of approximately 6,600 clones listed, 85% to 90% are singletons. The TCR was taken from a man older than 75 with active COVID-19. Sequencing input: peripheral blood. The J gene is TRBJ2-5, the V gene TRBV6-6; 8 nucleotides line up with TRBD1. CDR3 DNA sequence: TGTGCCAGCACCGACAGGGGCGAAATTAAGACCCAGTACTTC. Encoded protein: CASTDRGEIKTQYF.